One and the same sample provided the 10 T cell receptor beta chains below, sequenced in a study of identical twins. Each CDR3 protein is one row after TCRdb ran MiXCR on the 5' RACE reads. The repertoire holds about 900,000 distinct CDR3 sequences, with 9% to 15% as singletons. This sample was shared with a second study, whose subject was yellow fever vaccine responses in identical twins.

Sequencing input: PBMCs. The source is a woman younger than 30 in good health.

The V call is TRBV15, the J call TRBJ2-2; D is uncertain. The CDR3 is made up of 14 amino acids. Trimming took off 4 bases at V and 5 bases at J, with 11 bases between the two ends. Germline CDR1 and CDR2: LNHNV and YYDKDF (reference sequence). CDR3 DNA sequence: TGTGCCACCAGCACCCTGGGGTCAACCGGGGAGCTGTTTTTT. Its translation is CATSTLGSTGELFF.

The sample holds a few counts of this clonotype. The chain links TRBV5-5 to TRBJ2-7; no reliable D call. The CDR3 has 16 residues. V was cut by 5 bases and J by 0 bases, with 18 bases left in between. CDR1 and CDR2 from the germline V gene are SGHKS and YYEKEE (reference sequence). As DNA, the CDR3 is TGTGCCAGCAGTCTCGCCCCTCAGCCGAGCTCCTACGAGCAGTACGTC. As protein: CASSLAPQPSSYEQYV.

This clonotype was seen more than once but under ten times. The V and J genes are TRBV9 and TRBJ2-4, with 8 positions matching TRBD1. The CDR3 consists of 15 residues. In germline, CDR1 is SGDLS, CDR2 YYNGEE. The V gene end was trimmed by 0 bases and the J gene end by 7 bases; junction bases not matched to a gene: 6. The CDR3 here is CASSVVDRGRNIQYF. CDR3 bases: TGTGCCAGCAGCGTAGTTGACAGGGGACGTAACATTCAGTACTTC.

This clonotype was counted only a few times. The chain recombines TRBV2 with TRBJ2-7; 7 nucleotides line up with TRBD1. Trimming removed 5 bases from V and 4 bases from J; junction bases left unmatched: 8. Germline V gene data show CDR1 as SNHLY and CDR2 as FYNNEI. This CDR3 region has 14 residues. The DNA for the CDR3 is TGTGCCAGCAGTTCACAGGGGTCCGGTTACGAGCAGTACTTC. Protein sequence: CASSSQGSGYEQYF.

A few counts support this clonotype. The rearrangement joins TRBV12-3 or TRBV12-4 to TRBJ2-2; 7 nucleotides line up with TRBD2. J gave up 4 bases and V 3 bases, and 2 bases lay outside the gene matches. The CDR3 spans 14 residues. CDR3 nucleotides: TGTGCCAGCAGTTTGGGAGGGCTCACCGGGGAGCTGTTTTTT. Protein: CASSLGGLTGELFF.

The gene calls are TRBV6-1 and TRBJ2-3; D uncertain. Trimming removed 2 bases at V and 3 bases at J, with 6 bases between. From germline, CDR1 is MNHNS and CDR2 SASEGT. This CDR3 contains 13 residues. The CDR3 DNA reads TGTGCCAGCAGTGAAAGGGCGACAGATACGCAGTATTTT. Encoded protein: CASSERATDTQYF.

The chain joins TRBV2 to TRBJ2-7; no reliable D call. The V and J ends lost 7 bases and 2 bases respectively, with 9 bases between them. CDR1 SNHLY and CDR2 FYNNEI come from the germline V gene. This CDR3 region has 12 residues. The CDR3 sequence: CASTGPTYEQYF. The CDR3 nucleotides read TGTGCCAGCACCGGGCCAACCTACGAGCAGTACTTC.

The chain is built from TRBV11-2 and TRBJ1-1, with D uncertain. The CDR3 contains 13 residues. CDR1 and CDR2 (germline): SGHAT, FQNNGV. V lost 1 base and J 5 bases, leaving 8 bases between the germline ends. CDR3 sequence (DNA): TGTGCCAGCAGCTTAGGGAACCCAACTGAAGCTTTCTTT. It specifies CASSLGNPTEAFF.

This clonotype was seen at least ten times. The rearrangement joins TRBV6-1 to TRBJ2-1; TRBD2 matches 9 bases. The J segment lost 1 base and the V segment lost 5 bases, leaving 12 bases of the junction unmatched. Germline V gene data show CDR1 as MNHNS and CDR2 as SASEGT. The CDR3 runs to 18 residues. The CDR3 nucleotides are TGTGCCAGCAGTACGTTAGCGGGGGCCAAACTATCCTACAATGAGCAGTTCTTC. This translates into CASSTLAGAKLSYNEQFF.

This chain links TRBV24-1 with TRBJ2-3; 14 bases map to TRBD2. The CDR3 consists of 17 residues. After removal of 11 bases from V and 5 bases from J, the junction contained 14 bases not matched to a gene. The germline V gene has CDR1 KGHDR and CDR2 SFDVKD. CDR3 residues: CAIGKGTSGSGGDTQYF. In DNA form, the CDR3 reads TGTGCCATCGGAAAAGGGACTAGCGGGAGTGGTGGAGATACGCAGTATTTT.